This TCR beta chain was profiled in a study of vaccination effects on CD4 cells after COVID-19. Findings and caveats of the study: Only 1 of 255 vaccine-induced clones from healthy vaccinees cross-reacted with common cold coronaviruses.

Notes on this clone: Its antigen remains unidentified.

V was pared by 0 bases and J by 5 bases, with 13 bases between. The CDR3 is made up of 15 amino acids. Germline V CDR1 and CDR2: LGHDT, YNNKEL (reference sequence). Generated by immunoSEQ multiplex PCR, the TCRdb table keeps only in-frame clones and is missing some. The table has about 41,000 clones, 77% seen once. ViraFEST expansion of antigen-specific CD4+ T cells with viral peptide pools preceded sequencing. Following culture for approximately ten days, CD4+ T cells were isolated. In the vaccine recipients, nucleocapsid antibodies were negative and there was no prior SARS-CoV-2 infection. Roughly 1.8 million PBMC per well received approximately 10 IU/ml IL-2 and 8 to 10 ug/ml peptides in culture. IL-2 medium supplanted half the medium on days 3 and 7.

This TCR derives from a human donor who received a COVID-19 vaccine. The rearrangement links TRBV3-1 (or the pseudogene TRBV3-2) to TRBJ1-2, with unresolved D. The sample was CD4+ T cells from PBMCs cultured with HCoV-NL63 spike peptides, taken before COVID-19 vaccination. CDR3 region: CASSQDLTTSYGYTF. CDR3 bases: TGTGCCAGCAGCCAAGACCTAACTACGTCGTATGGCTACACCTTC.